This TCR beta chain was observed in a study of blood T cells in healthy people across ages (dated by TCRdb to between 2015 and 2016). Broadly, across the study: In model experiments, roughly one uniquely barcoded TCR beta cDNA molecule per two T cells was captured by template switching. The donors were divided into four age groups: young (average around 16 years), middle-aged (around 37), aged (approximately 62) and long-lived (roughly 86). Age-related changes in TCR beta repertoire diversity were measured in the study by deep sequencing normalized with unique cDNA molecular identifiers. To avoid experimental bias, donors of different ages were spread randomly across the sequencing lanes. Using the same blood draw, the study looked at two additional independent replicas of 1 million unique cDNA reads for two donors, one aged 18 to 30 and the other aged 80 or older.

The receptor library was made with 5' RACE. Sequencing used an Illumina HiSeq 2500. A second about 7 to 11 cycle PCR used a sample-barcoded 5' primer and a J-beta primer mix. Each TCR beta cDNA molecule received a unique molecular identifier from a template-switch 5' adaptor carrying 12 random nucleotides. At least 2.5 million CDR3-containing paired-end reads were obtained from each sample. All of the RNA was converted into first-strand cDNA using the Mint cDNA synthesis kit, with a TRBC-specific oligonucleotide serving as the primer. After uracil-DNA glycosylase treatment, a first 18-cycle PCR used universal primers M1SS and BC2_uni_R on all cDNA. Per the source publication's procedure: For normalization, 1 million high-quality reads, each with a distinct molecular identifier, were randomly selected from each sample. Reads with shared molecular identifiers were discarded instead of being binned into consensus sequences. CDR3 identification, clonotype clustering and error correction used MiTCR with a Q25 quality threshold and the strictest error-elimination algorithm. Lower-bound total TCR beta diversity was estimated with a nonparametric unseen species model using Euler transformation. The public reads were run again by TCRdb, first through fastp at Q25 and then through MiXCR, and only productive beta chains were kept. Rows merge per CDR3 protein into single entries with the most common DNA and genes. The V and J calls reflect TCRdb's pipeline rather than the authors' work. For this sample the table gives approximately 600,000 distinct CDR3 sequences, of which 45% to 65% were detected only once. Roughly 34% of the sample comes from the top ten.

Overall study results and their limits: Compared with the aged group, the long-lived group had more naive CD4+ T cells, fewer expanded clones and increased TCR diversity, a pattern suggesting age selection. Bulk unsorted PBMC profiling prevented conclusive comparison of naive and antigen-experienced compartments. Observed TCR beta diversity per million T cells fell roughly linearly with age, and a significant reduction was already apparent by age roughly 41. The CMV infection status of donors was not known, potentially confounding age-related changes in expanded clonotypes. Estimates of total diversity from one million sequenced T cells were regarded as lower bounds and underestimates. A strong correlation was found between observed TCR beta diversity and the percentage of naive T cells measured by flow cytometry.

The donors were 40 or so Caucasian individuals from Russia, aged roughly 6 to 90 years, who were systemically healthy. About 10 milliliters of peripheral blood were collected from each donor into EDTA-treated Vacutainer tubes. Ficoll-Paque density-gradient centrifugation was used to isolate PBMCs, with at least 6 million per sample. Total RNA was extracted from PBMCs with Trizol reagent, with at least 5.5 micrograms obtained per sample. The percentages of naive CD45RAhigh/CD27high T cells were determined by flow cytometry on a PBMC aliquot from every donor. This clonotype was recorded at least ten times. Its antigen remains undetermined. Qualities for individual bases were not recorded, and no much larger clone is one base off. V and J are trimmed by 2 bases and 2 bases, and the gene matches miss 7 bases of the junction. The germline V gene encodes CDR1 KGHDR and CDR2 SFDVKD. From its cysteine to its phenylalanine, the CDR3 spans 16 amino acids. Left in the record is the CDR3 DNA by itself, 48 bases read in frame from the first base.

This sequence uses TRBV24-1 and TRBJ2-5, and 7 junctional nucleotides match TRBD1. This receptor was identified in a man aged 60 to 69 in good health. The material sequenced was blood. The nucleotide sequence is given as TGTGCCACCAGTGATTCGCGGACAGGCTTTCAAGAGACCCAGTACTTC. This yields the protein CATSDSRTGFQETQYF.